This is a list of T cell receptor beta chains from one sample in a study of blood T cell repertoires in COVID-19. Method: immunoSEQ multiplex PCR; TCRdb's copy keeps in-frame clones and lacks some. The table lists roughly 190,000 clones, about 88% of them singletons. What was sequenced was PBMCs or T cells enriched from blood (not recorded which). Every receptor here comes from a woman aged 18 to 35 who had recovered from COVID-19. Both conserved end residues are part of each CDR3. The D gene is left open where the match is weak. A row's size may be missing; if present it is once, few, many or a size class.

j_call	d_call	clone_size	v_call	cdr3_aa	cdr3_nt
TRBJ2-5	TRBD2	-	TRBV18	CASRVSSGGPTSETQYF	TGTGCCAGCCGGGTCTCATCGGGAGGGCCCACGAGCGAGACCCAGTACTTC
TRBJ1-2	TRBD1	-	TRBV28	CASSQPSYRTGFGGYTF	TGTGCCAGCAGTCAACCCTCTTACCGGACAGGGTTCGGTGGCTACACCTTC
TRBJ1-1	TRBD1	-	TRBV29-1	CSGTWTGMGNTEAFF	TGCAGCGGAACCTGGACAGGGATGGGGAACACTGAAGCTTTCTTT
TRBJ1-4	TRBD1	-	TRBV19	CASSIAGQGNEKLFF	TGTGCCAGTAGTATCGCGGGACAGGGAAATGAAAAACTGTTTTTT
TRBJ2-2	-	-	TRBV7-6	CASSLGVGGNTGELFF	TGTGCCAGCAGCTTAGGAGTCGGAGGGAACACCGGGGAGCTGTTTTTT
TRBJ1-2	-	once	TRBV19	CASSIGLSGGYTF	TGTGCCAGTAGTATCGGACTTTCGGGTGGCTACACCTTC
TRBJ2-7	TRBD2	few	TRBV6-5	CASSSPRGVSYEQYF	TGTGCCAGCAGTTCCCCCCGGGGGGTCTCCTACGAGCAGTACTTC
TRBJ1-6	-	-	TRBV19	CASSTDSHNSPLHF	TGTGCCAGTAGTACTGACAGCCATAATTCACCCCTCCACTTT
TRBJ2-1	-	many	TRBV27	CATRGGGDNEQFF	TGTGCCACCAGGGGGGGAGGCGACAATGAGCAGTTCTTC
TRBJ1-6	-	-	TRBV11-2	CASSFTGPSNSPLHF	TGTGCCAGCAGCTTCACAGGGCCTTCAAATTCACCCCTCCACTTT
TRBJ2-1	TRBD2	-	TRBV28	CASSLGGRGDEQFF	TGTGCCAGCAGTTTGGGCGGGAGGGGGGATGAGCAGTTCTTC
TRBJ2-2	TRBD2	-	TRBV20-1	CSGRGTGELFF	TGCAGTGGGCGGGGGACCGGGGAGCTGTTTTTT
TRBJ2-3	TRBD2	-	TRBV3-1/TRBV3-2	CASSLGLAEIRDTQYF	TGTGCCAGCAGCCTCGGACTAGCGGAAATACGAGATACGCAGTATTTT
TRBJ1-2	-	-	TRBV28	CASSPWGPQVLDYGYTF	TGTGCCAGCAGCCCCTGGGGGCCCCAGGTCTTGGACTATGGCTACACCTTC
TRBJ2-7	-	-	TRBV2	CASSEGWGVSDSYEQYF	TGTGCCAGCAGTGAAGGGTGGGGGGTTAGCGACTCCTACGAGCAGTACTTC
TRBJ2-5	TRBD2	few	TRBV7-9	CASSLTSGKETQYF	TGTGCCAGCAGCCTAACTAGCGGGAAAGAGACCCAGTACTTC
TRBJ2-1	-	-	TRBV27	CASSLGLANEQFF	TGTGCCAGCAGTTTAGGCCTAGCTAATGAGCAGTTCTTC
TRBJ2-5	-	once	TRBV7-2	CASSLAVRGGQETQYF	TGTGCCAGCAGCTTAGCCGTACGAGGAGGCCAAGAGACCCAGTACTTC
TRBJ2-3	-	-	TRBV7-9	CASSPGLGTDTQYF	TGTGCCAGCAGCCCAGGACTTGGCACAGATACGCAGTATTTT
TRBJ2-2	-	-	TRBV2	CASSARTANTGELFF	TGTGCCAGCAGTGCACGGACAGCGAACACCGGGGAGCTGTTTTTT
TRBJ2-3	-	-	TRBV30	CAVDSGTQYF	TGTGCCGTCGACTCCGGAACGCAGTATTTT
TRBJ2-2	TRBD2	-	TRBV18	CASSPWFGRENTGELFF	TGTGCCAGCTCACCATGGTTCGGGAGGGAGAACACCGGGGAGCTGTTTTTT
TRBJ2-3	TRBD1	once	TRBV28	CASTLGQSTDTQYF	TGTGCCAGCACCCTGGGACAGTCCACAGATACGCAGTATTTT
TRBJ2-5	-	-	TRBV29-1	CSVELSRGGRETQYF	TGCAGCGTTGAATTGAGTAGGGGCGGCCGAGAGACCCAGTACTTC
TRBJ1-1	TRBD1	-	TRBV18	CASSPLDRGGTEAFF	TGTGCCAGCTCACCTCTTGACAGGGGAGGCACTGAAGCTTTCTTT
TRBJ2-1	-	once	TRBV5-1	CASSLEGGGGVYNEQFF	TGCGCCAGCAGCTTGGAAGGGGGTGGCGGAGTCTACAATGAGCAGTTCTTC
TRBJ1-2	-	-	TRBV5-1	CASSLFRVQGALKEGYTF	TGCGCCAGCAGCTTATTTCGGGTACAGGGCGCTCTGAAGGAGGGCTACACCTTC
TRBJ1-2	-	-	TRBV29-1	CSVERQKSVNYGYTF	TGCAGCGTTGAACGACAGAAAAGCGTCAACTATGGCTACACCTTC
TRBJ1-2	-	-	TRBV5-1	CASSLLGEGYGYTF	TGCGCCAGCAGCTTGCTTGGGGAGGGCTATGGCTACACCTTC
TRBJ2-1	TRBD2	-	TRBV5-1	CASSSITAGTSGSYEQFF	TGCGCCAGCAGCTCCATTACAGCGGGGACTAGCGGGAGCTATGAGCAGTTCTTC
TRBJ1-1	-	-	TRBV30	CAWSTYQLRDIGTAFF	TGTGCCTGGAGTACGTACCAACTCCGGGACATAGGAACAGCTTTCTTT
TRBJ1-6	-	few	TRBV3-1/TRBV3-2	CASSDRRFNSPLHF	TGTGCCAGCAGCGACCGGCGGTTTAATTCACCCCTCCACTTT
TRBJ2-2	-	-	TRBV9	CASSETRGGELFF	TGTGCCAGCAGCGAGACTAGGGGTGGGGAGCTGTTTTTT
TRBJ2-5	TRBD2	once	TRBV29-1	CSVVITGTIKQETQYF	TGCAGCGTTGTTATTACCGGGACTATAAAGCAAGAGACCCAGTACTTC
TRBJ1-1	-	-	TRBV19	CASSMRNTEAFF	TGTGCCAGTAGTATGAGGAACACTGAAGCTTTCTTT
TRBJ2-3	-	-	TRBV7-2	CASSLGGLASTDTQYF	TGTGCCAGCAGCTTAGGAGGCCTAGCGAGCACAGATACGCAGTATTTT
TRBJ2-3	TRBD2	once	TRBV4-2	CASSQGLAGGFSSTDTQYF	TGTGCCAGCAGCCAAGGACTAGCGGGAGGGTTTTCTAGCACAGATACGCAGTATTTT
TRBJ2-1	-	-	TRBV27	CASNGGAGTYNEQFF	TGTGCCAGCAACGGAGGGGCGGGAACCTACAATGAGCAGTTCTTC
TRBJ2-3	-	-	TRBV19	CASSRSGTDTQYF	TGTGCCAGTAGTCGTTCCGGGACAGATACGCAGTATTTT
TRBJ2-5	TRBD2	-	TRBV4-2	CASSPSIAGLQETQYF	TGTGCCAGCAGCCCCTCAATAGCGGGCCTACAAGAGACCCAGTACTTC
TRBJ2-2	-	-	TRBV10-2	CASSGTGTGELFF	TGCGCCAGCAGTGGTACAGGTACCGGGGAGCTGTTTTTT
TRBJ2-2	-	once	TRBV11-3	CASSPGSSGSTGELFF	TGTGCCAGCAGCCCCGGGAGTAGCGGCTCCACCGGGGAGCTGTTTTTT
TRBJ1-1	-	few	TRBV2	CASSTGIRGTEAFF	TGTGCCAGCAGTACAGGGATTCGAGGCACTGAAGCTTTCTTT
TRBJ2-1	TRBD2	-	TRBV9	CASTSGTSPYNEQFF	TGTGCCAGCACCTCCGGGACTAGCCCCTACAATGAGCAGTTCTTC
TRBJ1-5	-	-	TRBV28	CASTPTGGNQPQHF	TGTGCCAGCACCCCGACGGGTGGCAATCAGCCCCAGCATTTT
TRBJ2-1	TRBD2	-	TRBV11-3	CASSLGGGNSDEQFF	TGTGCCAGCAGCTTAGGGGGAGGGAATAGCGATGAGCAGTTCTTC
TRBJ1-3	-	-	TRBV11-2	CASSSERRGGSRNTIYF	TGTGCCAGCAGCTCAGAACGCCGAGGGGGAAGCAGAAACACCATATATTTT
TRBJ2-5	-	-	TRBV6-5	CASSYSPERPTQYF	TGTGCCAGCAGTTACTCTCCGGAGCGTCCGACCCAGTACTTC
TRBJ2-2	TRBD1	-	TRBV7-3	CASSRGQGDRELFF	TGTGCCAGCAGCCGGGGACAGGGGGACCGGGAGCTGTTTTTT
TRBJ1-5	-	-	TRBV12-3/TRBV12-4	CASSSGGQPQHF	TGTGCCAGCAGCTCCGGGGGACAGCCCCAGCATTTT